These 19 T cell receptor beta chains came from one sample sequenced in a study of shared clonotypes between healthy human individuals. Terminally differentiated effector memory CD45RA+ cells were left out of the naive CD8 fraction, which was CD45RO-negative and positively selected for CCR7. TCRdb keeps only in-frame clones here, not all; method: immunoSEQ multiplex PCR. The data show 2 million to 2.5 million clones, under 95% seen once. Input material: naive CD8+ T cells from PBMCs. The receptor source for this set is a man aged 18 to 30 in good health. Some clones in this sample may be carry-over from other donors' samples.

Regarding this clone: Its ends do not fully match the called genes, so a read error is possible. This chain joins TRBV2 and TRBJ2-7, with 9 bases that match TRBD1. This CDR3 is 14 amino acids long. Germline V gene data show CDR1 as SNHLY and CDR2 as FYNNEI. The CDR3 is CAGRDRVSSYEQYF. Written as DNA, the CDR3 is TGTGCCGGCAGGGACAGGGTAAGCTCCTACGAGCAGTACTTC.

The chain couples TRBV5-4 to TRBJ2-3; 9 nucleotides match TRBD2. V lost 4 bases, J lost 2 bases, and 5 bases stayed unmatched. This CDR3 region has 15 residues. Germline CDR1 SGHNT, CDR2 YYREEE (reference sequence). Here the CDR3 DNA reads TGTGCCAGCAGCGGGAGCGGGAGGCCCACAGATACGCAGTATTTT. Protein: CASSGSGRPTDTQYF.

The V and J genes are TRBV4-1 and TRBJ2-7; TRBD1 matches at 7 bases. CDR3 size: 13 residues. V lost 3 bases to trimming and J lost 7 bases; unmatched junction nucleotides: 6. The germline V gene encodes CDR1 MGHRA and CDR2 YSYEKL. CDR3 sequence (DNA): TGCGCCAGCAGCCACCAACAGGGGTATGAGCAGTACTTC. Protein sequence: CASSHQQGYEQYF.

The chain employs TRBV2 and TRBJ1-3, with 8 bases aligning to TRBD1. The CDR3 length is 16 residues. CDR1 is SNHLY and CDR2 is FYNNEI in the germline V gene. The V segment lost 4 bases and the J segment 0 bases; nucleotides outside the gene matches: 5. The CDR3 nucleotides are TGTGCCAGCAGTGGTGACAGGGGTCGCTCTGGAAACACCATATATTTT. It is translated as CASSGDRGRSGNTIYF.

This clone was counted between two and nine times. This chain connects TRBV18 to TRBJ2-7; D is ambiguous. This CDR3 is built from 12 residues. Trimming took off 1 base at V and 6 bases at J, with 7 bases between the two ends. Germline lookup yields CDR1 KGHSH and CDR2 LQKENI. CDR3 nucleotide sequence: TGTGCCAGCTCACCACAAAGGACCGAGCAGTACTTC. It is translated as CASSPQRTEQYF.

V is TRBV27 and J is TRBJ1-2, with D possibly TRBD1 on 6 matching bases. The CDR3 is 16 amino acids. Trimming removed 0 bases at V and 10 bases at J, with 21 bases between. Germline loops: CDR1 MNHEY, CDR2 SMNVEV (reference sequence). The CDR3 is CASSLSPTGPVGVYTF. The CDR3 DNA reads as TGTGCCAGCAGTTTATCCCCGACAGGCCCTGTAGGAGTCTACACCTTC.

The DNA for the CDR3 is TGCGCCAGCAGCCAAGAGCGGGGGGTCAACGCCGGGGAGCTGTTTTTT. Its translation is CASSQERGVNAGELFF. The J gene is TRBJ2-2, the V gene TRBV4-3, with 8 bases that match TRBD2. Trimming at V came to 0 bases and at J to 6 bases, leaving 6 bases not matched to a gene. Germline CDR1 and CDR2: LGHNA and YSLEER. The CDR3 spans 16 residues.

With respect to this clone: Other DNA variants within this sample encode the same CDR3. J is TRBJ2-7 and V is TRBV7-2; D uncertain. The CDR3 has 13 residues. Germline CDR1 reads SGHTA; CDR2 reads FQGNSA. V lost 0 bases and J 2 bases, leaving 5 bases between the germline ends. The CDR3 nucleotides read TGTGCCAGCAGCTTAGCACCGGCCTACGAGCAGTACTTC. It yields the protein CASSLAPAYEQYF.

The gene calls are TRBV29-1 and TRBJ2-7, with no clear D. CDR1 is SQVTM and CDR2 is ANQGSEA in the germline V gene. The CDR3 extends over 13 amino acids. Trimming pared 5 bases from V and 2 bases from J, leaving 13 bases between. The CDR3 bases are TGCAGCGTTTCCTCGGACGCCACCTACGAGCAGTACTTC. Translating it yields CSVSSDATYEQYF.

This rearrangement joins TRBV10-2 to TRBJ1-1; D ambiguous. Trimming removed 10 bases from V and 4 bases from J, with 10 bases in between. The germline V gene encodes CDR1 WSHSY and CDR2 SAAADI. The CDR3 length is 11 residues. The CDR3 is CATQSGTEAFF. The CDR3 DNA reads as TGCGCCACCCAAAGTGGCACTGAAGCTTTCTTT.

This clone was seen just once. This rearrangement joins TRBV27 to TRBJ2-7; D remains ambiguous. CDR1 is MNHEY, CDR2 SMNVEV, per germline (reference sequence). Trimming removed 1 base at V and 0 bases at J, with 13 bases between. The CDR3 spans 16 residues. As DNA, the CDR3 is TGTGCCAGCAGTTTATATGAGACAAGTAGCTCCTACGAGCAGTACTTC. This codes for CASSLYETSSSYEQYF.

The chain joins TRBV10-1 to TRBJ2-2; the D gene is possibly TRBD2 (5 bases). Trimming removed 3 bases from V and 5 bases from J, with 13 bases in between. The CDR3 is 15 amino acids. The germline V gene encodes CDR1 WNHNN and CDR2 SYGVQD (reference sequence). The CDR3 loop is CASSDPAGSTGELFF. The CDR3 bases are TGCGCCAGCAGTGATCCGGCGGGCTCAACCGGGGAGCTGTTTTTT.

This chain joins TRBV5-1 and TRBJ1-5; D possibly corresponds to TRBD1 (6 bases). V lost 2 bases to trimming and J lost 7 bases, with 13 bases between them. In germline, CDR1 is SGHRS, CDR2 YFSETQ. The CDR3 totals 14 residues. This CDR3 reads CASSLGQRGQPQHF. The DNA for the CDR3 is TGCGCCAGCAGCTTAGGACAGCGGGGACAGCCCCAGCATTTT.

About this clone: Other nucleotide sequences in the sample specify the same CDR3. The chain has TRBV28 and TRBJ2-1; D is unresolved. V was cut by 5 bases and J by 8 bases, with 7 bases left in between. The CDR3 length is 11 residues. Germline V gene sequence: CDR1 MDHEN, CDR2 SYDVKM. CDR3 sequence reads: CASSPEDEQFF. CDR3 DNA sequence: TGTGCCAGCAGTCCTGAGGATGAGCAGTTCTTC.

The J gene is TRBJ2-7, the V gene TRBV7-9; D might be TRBD1 (6 bases). The V and J ends lost 5 bases and 5 bases respectively, with 10 bases between them. The CDR3 length is 12 residues. CDR1 is SEHNR and CDR2 is FQNEAQ in the germline V gene (reference sequence). In DNA form, the CDR3 reads TGTGCCAGCAGCCGACGGACAGACGAGCAGTACTTC. Amino acid sequence: CASSRRTDEQYF.

The V gene is TRBV7-3, the J gene TRBJ2-7; D tentatively reads TRBD1 or TRBD2 (5 bases each). The germline V gene has CDR1 SGHTA and CDR2 FQGTGA. Trimming shortened V by 4 bases and J by 2 bases, and 12 bases separated the two germline ends. This CDR3 has 14 amino acids. CDR3 protein: CASSSGTETYEQYF. CDR3 DNA: TGTGCCAGCAGCTCAGGGACGGAGACCTACGAGCAGTACTTC.

This chain uses TRBV19 with TRBJ2-4, with no clear D. From germline, CDR1 is LNHDA and CDR2 SQIVND (reference sequence). V was cut by 3 bases and J by 4 bases, with 10 bases left in between. This CDR3 region has 14 residues. CDR3 residues: CASSILGLKNIQYF. The DNA for the CDR3 is TGTGCCAGTAGTATCTTGGGGTTAAAAAACATTCAGTACTTC.

V gene TRBV19 combines with J gene TRBJ2-1, with TRBD2 identical over 7 bases. With V trimmed by 6 bases and J by 6 bases, 11 bases remained unmatched. From germline, CDR1 is LNHDA and CDR2 SQIVND (reference sequence). The CDR3 extends over 15 amino acids. CDR3 region: CASSPQSGIRNEQFF. CDR3 bases: TGTGCCAGTAGCCCCCAGAGCGGGATCCGCAATGAGCAGTTCTTC.

V and J are TRBV10-2 and TRBJ2-7; D is uncertain. The CDR3 has 17 residues. V was shortened by 4 bases and J by 0 bases, with 19 bases between the two germline ends. Germline CDR1 is WSHSY and CDR2 is SAAADI. CDR3 amino acids: CASSAGSPITSSYEQYF. CDR3 in DNA: TGCGCCAGCAGTGCTGGCAGCCCGATCACGAGCTCCTACGAGCAGTACTTC.